This T cell receptor (beta chain) was sequenced in a study of blood T cell dynamics during melanoma immunotherapy. Study overall: Patients with metastatic melanoma got pembrolizumab or nivolumab-ipilimumab as first-line care. Study conclusions and caveats: Among sorted CD8+ subsets, immune-effector cells had the highest clonality and cell-free DNA similarity. Whether repertoire-driving clones were melanoma-specific could not be determined.

Time point: pre-treatment baseline. Sampling occurred pretreatment (T0) and at week 3 (W3), after cycle one of checkpoint blockade. Trimming took off 4 bases at V and 0 bases at J, with 10 bases between the two ends. The CDR3 has 14 residues. Germline CDR1 and CDR2: WNHNN and SYGVQD (reference sequence). Data came from immunoSEQ multiplex PCR; TCRdb stores just in-frame clones and leaves some out. This sample has several thousand clones, with 96% found just once. As regards this clone: The antigen is undetermined.

Sample: effector memory CD8+ T cells from blood, taken from a patient treated with checkpoint blockade. The chain couples TRBV10-1 to TRBJ2-7, with D hard to call. The sequence was obtained from a human donor with melanoma. Here the CDR3 reads CASSGYESSYEQYF. The CDR3 nucleotides read TGCGCCAGCAGTGGCTATGAAAGCTCCTACGAGCAGTACTTC.